The sequence of this TCR beta chain was determined in a study of blood T cell repertoires in COVID-19. At the level of the study: In each case, the material was cDNA or gDNA derived from T cells, B-cell-depleted T cells, or PBMCs.

Per the authors' pipeline: Nucleated cell counts were estimated from reference gene primer amplification. Sequencing used immunoSEQ multiplex PCR; TCRdb keeps in-frame clones, though not all of them. V and J calls and clone size come straight from that table; D and trimming were deduced from the DNA. The sample consists of fewer than 150,000 clones, 85% to 90% of them appearing once. V lost 6 bases, J lost 5 bases, and 2 bases stayed unmatched. The germline V gene has CDR1 LGHDT and CDR2 YNNKEL (reference sequence). This CDR3 region has 13 residues. The chain is built from TRBV3-1 (or the pseudogene TRBV3-2) and TRBJ1-5; 9 nucleotides align to TRBD1. Sample: peripheral blood. The sequence came from a woman older than 75 with acute or convalescent COVID-19. The CDR3 region is CASSWDRDQPQHF. The CDR3 DNA sequence: TGTGCCAGCAGTTGGGACAGGGATCAGCCCCAGCATTTT.